Sequencing of this TCR beta chain was carried out in a study of blood T cell repertoires in COVID-19. The table came from immunoSEQ multiplex PCR; TCRdb's copy has only in-frame clones and leaves some out. The table has some 200,000 clones, roughly 90% seen once. CDR1 and CDR2 from the germline V gene are SGHVS and FNYEAQ. V lost 5 bases, J lost 6 bases, and 2 bases stayed unmatched. CDR3 length: 13 amino acids. This rearrangement joins TRBV7-6 to TRBJ2-2, with 8 bases identical to TRBD2. Sample: PBMCs or T cells enriched from blood (not recorded which). The receptor was derived from a man aged 18 to 30 with acute COVID-19. CDR3 nucleotides: TGTGCCAGCAGCGCACTAGCGGCCGGGGAGCTGTTTTTT. This translates into CASSALAAGELFF.